The following is a T cell receptor beta chain sequence with its context. The data derive from a study of shared clonotypes between healthy human individuals. As for the study in general: The donors, a couple of women and three men, were aged 18 to 49. A donor's plate count was three for CD4 naive and three for CD4 memory; CD8 naive had two and CD8 memory one.

Generated by immunoSEQ multiplex PCR, the TCRdb table keeps only in-frame clones and is missing some. The sample holds around 700,000 clones, less than 80% seen once. Losses at the gene ends were 5 bases for V and 4 bases for J; bases not matched to a gene: 8. The germline V gene encodes CDR1 SGHTA and CDR2 FQGNSA. The CDR3 contains 15 residues. This receptor was taken from a woman in her twenties or thirties in good health. Sequences were obtained from memory CD4+ T cells sorted from blood. Noted subset: CD45RA-negative fraction. This chain joins TRBV7-2 and TRBJ2-7, with 10 bases that match TRBD2. The CDR3, as DNA: TGTGCCAGCAGCACAGGGCTAGCGGGAGTGTACGAGCAGTACTTC. Protein product: CASSTGLAGVYEQYF.